This TCR beta chain was retrieved from a study of T cells in Graves' hyperthyroidism and ophthalmopathy. TCR beta CDR3 region amplification was performed from RNA transcripts. The study used the HTBI primer set for a first-round RT-PCR of the TCR CDR3. Via MiXCR, TCRdb re-called the multiplex PCR reads, giving one row per CDR3 protein. The top ten clones hold less than 35% of a sample with just under 750,000 distinct CDR3 sequences, roughly a third of them seen once. It was uncontrolled infection, other autoimmune disease, pregnancy or lactation that excluded patients. V was pared by 4 bases and J by 3 bases, with 7 bases between. CDR1 SQVTM and CDR2 ANQGSEA come from the germline V gene. CDR3 length: 12 residues.

The sequenced sample was blood. This TCR came from a woman between 40 and 50 years old with Graves' hyperthyroidism. The rearrangement joins TRBV29-1 to TRBJ1-3; no firm D call. CDR3 protein: CSVGSGGNTIYF. In DNA form, the CDR3 reads TGCAGCGTTGGGTCCGGTGGAAACACCATATATTTT.